A selection of T cell receptor beta chains follows, all from one sample in a study of brain T cells in children with intractable seizures. Repertoires were generated with immunoSEQ multiplex PCR, while TCRdb's copy carries only in-frame clones and drops some. Among about 350,000 clones listed, 85% to 95% were seen once. Here the sequenced sample was peripheral blood, taken more than 4 months after surgery. These receptors all stem from a boy younger than two with tuberous sclerosis and intractable seizures. The CDR3 runs from the conserved cysteine through the conserved F or W. The order of the fields is J gene, clone size, D gene, V gene, CDR3 DNA, CDR3 protein. D genes are given only for firm matches. Not all rows give a size; the values are once, few, many and, for expanded clones, a class.

j_call: TRBJ1-1
clone_size: once
d_call: .
v_call: TRBV7-8
cdr3_nt: TGTGCCAGCAGCTGGGGGGGATTTGAAGCTTTCTTT
cdr3_aa: CASSWGGFEAFF

j_call: TRBJ1-5
clone_size: .
d_call: .
v_call: TRBV2
cdr3_nt: TGTGCCAGCAGTCCCCAGGGTCATAGCAATCAGCCCCAGCATTTT
cdr3_aa: CASSPQGHSNQPQHF

j_call: TRBJ2-3
clone_size: .
d_call: .
v_call: TRBV3-1/TRBV3-2
cdr3_nt: TGTGCCAGCAGCCTTGCGGCCACAGATACGCAGTATTTT
cdr3_aa: CASSLAATDTQYF

j_call: TRBJ2-3
clone_size: .
d_call: .
v_call: TRBV9
cdr3_nt: TGTGCCAGCAGCACTCCGGGACCACACACAGATACGCAGTATTTT
cdr3_aa: CASSTPGPHTDTQYF

j_call: TRBJ2-7
clone_size: .
d_call: .
v_call: TRBV4-1
cdr3_nt: TGCGCCAGCAGCCCCCACCGGGGCGAGGGCTACGAGCAGTACTTC
cdr3_aa: CASSPHRGEGYEQYF

j_call: TRBJ2-3
clone_size: .
d_call: .
v_call: TRBV10-1
cdr3_nt: TGCGCCAGCAGTGGTTCACGGGGTATGCGCACAGATACGCAGTATTTT
cdr3_aa: CASSGSRGMRTDTQYF

j_call: TRBJ2-5
clone_size: .
d_call: TRBD1
v_call: TRBV7-9
cdr3_nt: TGTGCCAGCAGCTTAGGGGGCAGGGGGCTACTAGAGACCCAGTACTTC
cdr3_aa: CASSLGGRGLLETQYF

j_call: TRBJ2-1
clone_size: .
d_call: TRBD2
v_call: TRBV19
cdr3_nt: TGTGCCAGTACCCCTGGGACTCAGCGGGGGGGCCATGAGCAGTTCTTC
cdr3_aa: CASTPGTQRGGHEQFF

j_call: TRBJ1-5
clone_size: .
d_call: .
v_call: TRBV7-8
cdr3_nt: TGTGCCAGCAGCTTCAGGGACCAGTATAGCAATCAGCCCCAGCATTTT
cdr3_aa: CASSFRDQYSNQPQHF

j_call: TRBJ1-2
clone_size: .
d_call: .
v_call: TRBV30
cdr3_nt: TGTGCCTGGAGTGTAGGCGGCGGCTACACCTTC
cdr3_aa: CAWSVGGGYTF

j_call: TRBJ2-1
clone_size: .
d_call: .
v_call: TRBV20-1
cdr3_nt: TGCAGTGCCAGTCCGGGCACGACATACAATGAGCAGTTCTTC
cdr3_aa: CSASPGTTYNEQFF

j_call: TRBJ1-3
clone_size: .
d_call: TRBD1
v_call: TRBV9
cdr3_nt: TGTGCCAGCAGCGAGCGGGACAGGGCCTTCTCTGGAAACACCATATATTTT
cdr3_aa: CASSERDRAFSGNTIYF

j_call: TRBJ1-2
clone_size: .
d_call: TRBD1
v_call: TRBV6-5
cdr3_nt: TGTGCCAGCAGTTTTGAACTAACAGGGGTCTATGGCTACACCTTC
cdr3_aa: CASSFELTGVYGYTF

j_call: TRBJ1-6
clone_size: .
d_call: .
v_call: TRBV2
cdr3_nt: TGTGCCAGCAGCTTACAGGGAAACAATTCACCCCTCCACTTT
cdr3_aa: CASSLQGNNSPLHF

j_call: TRBJ2-2
clone_size: .
d_call: .
v_call: TRBV7-8
cdr3_nt: TGTGCCAGCAGCTACACCAAGAACACCGGGGAGCTGTTTTTT
cdr3_aa: CASSYTKNTGELFF

j_call: TRBJ2-3
clone_size: .
d_call: .
v_call: TRBV12-2
cdr3_nt: TGTGCAAGTCGCTCCGAGGGGGGGCTCTTGGTCACAGATACGCAGTATTTT
cdr3_aa: CASRSEGGLLVTDTQYF